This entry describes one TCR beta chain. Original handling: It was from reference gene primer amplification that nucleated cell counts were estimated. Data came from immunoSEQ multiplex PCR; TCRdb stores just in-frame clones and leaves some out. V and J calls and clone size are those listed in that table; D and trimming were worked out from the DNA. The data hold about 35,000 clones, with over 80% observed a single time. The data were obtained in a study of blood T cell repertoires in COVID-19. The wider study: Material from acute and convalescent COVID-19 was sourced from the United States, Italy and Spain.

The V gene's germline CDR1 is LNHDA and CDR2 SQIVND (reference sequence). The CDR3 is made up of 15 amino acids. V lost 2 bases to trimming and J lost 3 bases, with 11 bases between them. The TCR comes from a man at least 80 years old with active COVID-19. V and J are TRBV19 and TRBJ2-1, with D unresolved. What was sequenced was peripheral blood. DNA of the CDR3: TGTGCCAGTAGTATAATACCAGCGATCTACAATGAGCAGTTCTTC. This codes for CASSIIPAIYNEQFF.